The sample holds one count of the clone carrying this TCR beta chain. Amplification used 60 Vbeta primers and 13 Jbeta primers. Libraries were prepared by immunoSEQ multiplex PCR; TCRdb keeps only in-frame clonotypes and omits some of them. The sample yields roughly 98,000 clones, 60% to 75% seen once. This sample stems from a study of cytomegalovirus exposure and HLA in healthy donors. Germline V gene lookup returns CDR1 SGHTA and CDR2 FQGNSA. The length of the CDR3 is 15 residues. Trimming cost V 1 base and J 4 bases; bases outside gene matches: 2. The chain has TRBV7-2 and TRBJ2-1; TRBD2 matches 9 bases. Sequencing input: PBMCs. The receptor was isolated from a female donor in good health and CMV-seropositive. CDR3 DNA sequence: TGTGCCAGCAGCTTAGGGCTAGCGGGATACAATGAGCAGTTCTTC. It codes for CASSLGLAGYNEQFF.